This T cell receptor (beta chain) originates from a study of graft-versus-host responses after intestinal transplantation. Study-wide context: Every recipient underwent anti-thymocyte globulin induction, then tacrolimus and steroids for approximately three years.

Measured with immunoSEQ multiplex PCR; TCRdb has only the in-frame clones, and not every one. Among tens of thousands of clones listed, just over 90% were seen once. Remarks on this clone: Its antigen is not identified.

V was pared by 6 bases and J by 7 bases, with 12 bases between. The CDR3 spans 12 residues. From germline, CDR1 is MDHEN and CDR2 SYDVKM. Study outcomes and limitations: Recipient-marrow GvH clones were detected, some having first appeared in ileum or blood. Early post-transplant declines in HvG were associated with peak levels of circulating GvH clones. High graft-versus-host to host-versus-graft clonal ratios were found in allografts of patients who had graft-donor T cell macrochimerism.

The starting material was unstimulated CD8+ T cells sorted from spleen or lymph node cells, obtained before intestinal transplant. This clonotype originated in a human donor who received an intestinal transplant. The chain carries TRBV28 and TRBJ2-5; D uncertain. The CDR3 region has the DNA TGTGCCAGCAGCTATCCGAGCCCGACCCAGTACTTC. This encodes CASSYPSPTQYF.